The 6 T cell receptor beta chains below come from one sample, sequenced in a study of T cell responses to AZD1222 COVID-19 vaccine. Using immunoSEQ multiplex PCR, the repertoire was profiled, and TCRdb retains in-frame clones only, with some absent. Among 90,000 to 150,000 clones listed, roughly 87% were seen once. The specimen was peripheral blood, collected 28 days after the second AZD1222 dose. Receptors originate from an adult who received the AZD1222 COVID-19 vaccine.

This chain uses TRBV30 with TRBJ1-5; possible D gene TRBD1, 5 bases. The germline V gene encodes CDR1 GTSNPN and CDR2 SVGIG (reference sequence). V was pared by 0 bases and J by 4 bases, with 10 bases between. This CDR3 comprises 14 residues. The CDR3 sequence is CAWSVRTLNQPQHF. Here the CDR3 DNA reads TGTGCCTGGAGTGTCCGGACACTTAATCAGCCCCAGCATTTT.

V and J are TRBV18 and TRBJ2-7; 10 nucleotides align to TRBD1. Unmatched junction bases numbered 2, after V lost 5 bases and J lost 4 bases. The CDR3 totals 13 residues. Germline values: CDR1 KGHSH, CDR2 LQKENI. CDR3 loop: CASSRDRGYEQYF. Written as DNA, the CDR3 is TGTGCCAGCTCAAGGGACAGGGGTTACGAGCAGTACTTC. The complete variable domain, with remaining parts taken from reference TRBV18 and TRBJ2-7, reads NAGVMQNPRHLVRRRGQEARLRCSPMKGHSHVYWYRQLPEEGLKFMVYLQKENIIDESGMPKERFSAEFPKEGPSILRIQQVVRGDSAAYFCASSRDRGYEQYFGPGTRLTVT.

The rearrangement joins TRBV7-7 to TRBJ2-3; 7 bases map to TRBD2. The V gene's germline CDR1 is SSHAT and CDR2 FNYEAQ (reference sequence). The junction had 4 bases not matched to a gene; V was cut back by 1 base and J by 3 bases. CDR3 length: 15 residues. The CDR3 DNA reads TGTGCCAGCAGCTTAGGCAGCGGGGAGACAGATACGCAGTATTTT. Its protein product is CASSLGSGETDTQYF.

The chain recombines TRBV4-1 with TRBJ1-1; D is unclear. The CDR3 consists of 14 residues. CDR1 and CDR2 from the germline V gene are MGHRA and YSYEKL. V gave up 0 bases and J gave up 11 bases, with 16 bases separating them. CDR3 coding DNA: TGCGCCAGCAGCCAAGATTTCACGGGGAGGGAGGCTTTCTTT. Its protein is CASSQDFTGREAFF.

The chain carries TRBV5-4 and TRBJ1-3; TRBD1 is a possible D gene (5 bases). Germline V gene data show CDR1 as SGHNT and CDR2 as YYREEE (reference sequence). V was cut by 4 bases and J by 3 bases, with 17 bases left in between. The CDR3 contains 16 residues. This CDR3 reads CASSRLSGHGGNTIYF. Here the CDR3 DNA reads TGTGCCAGCAGCCGCCTCTCGGGGCACGGTGGAAACACCATATATTTT.

This sequence joins TRBV6-2 or TRBV6-3 and TRBJ2-1, with D hard to call. The ends were cut back, 5 bases at V and 15 bases at J, with 20 bases in the middle. Looked up from germline, CDR1 is MNHEY and CDR2 is SVGEGT. The CDR3 covers 13 residues. CDR3 in amino acids: CASSDAGDQRWFF. As DNA, the CDR3 is TGTGCCAGCAGTGACGCCGGAGACCAAAGGTGGTTCTTC.